The source of this T cell receptor beta chain is a study of blood T cell repertoires in COVID-19. For the study at large: Nucleic acid was either cDNA or gDNA, and it came from T cells, B-cell-depleted T cells, or PBMCs.

V lost 5 bases, J lost 3 bases, and 9 bases stayed unmatched. The germline V gene encodes CDR1 SQVTM and CDR2 ANQGSEA. The CDR3 runs to 14 residues. The repertoire was sequenced with immunoSEQ multiplex PCR; TCRdb's copy has only in-frame clones and lacks some. The repertoire holds about 110,000 clones, with around 76% as singletons. The TCR originated in a woman in her 70s with acute or convalescent COVID-19. V is TRBV29-1 and J is TRBJ1-1, with 7 bases matching TRBD1. The specimen was peripheral blood. CDR3 region: CSVQKGGAYTEAFF. The DNA of the CDR3 is TGCAGCGTTCAGAAAGGGGGCGCGTACACTGAAGCTTTCTTT.